Presented here are 21 T cell receptor beta chains from one specimen sequenced in a study of T-cell reconstitution after alpha-beta-depleted transplantation in children. The TCRbeta library was prepared with unique molecular identifiers. MiXCR, applied by TCRdb to the PCR reads, yields one record per CDR3 protein. The repertoire includes under 50,000 distinct CDR3 sequences, around 8.8% of them detected once, and 25% to 30% sits in the top ten. The starting material was PBMCs, mostly from graft donor cells, obtained 60 days after TCRalphabeta/CD19-depleted stem cell transplant. These receptors came from a male patient between 2 and 10 years old who had a stem cell transplant for chronic granulomatous disease, so the T cells may come from the graft donor.

This clonotype was counted at least ten times. The chain combines TRBV12-3 or TRBV12-4 with TRBJ2-7; 12 nucleotides match TRBD1. Trimming cost V 4 bases and J 4 bases; bases outside gene matches: 14. The CDR3 length is 18 residues. This CDR3 is CASSSRDRGQDEPYEQYF. Here the CDR3 DNA reads TGTGCCAGCAGTTCCCGGGACAGGGGGCAGGATGAACCTTACGAGCAGTACTTC.

The table lists this clonotype with a few counts. The V gene is TRBV20-1, the J gene TRBJ2-1; 8 bases agree with TRBD2. The junction had 9 bases not matched to a gene; V was cut back by 1 base and J by 4 bases. The CDR3 is made up of 16 amino acids. Germline CDR1 and CDR2: DFQATT and SNEGSKA (reference sequence). In DNA, the CDR3 is TGCAGTGCTAGAGCCGGGACTAGGGGGGAATACAATGAGCAGTTCTTC. This gives the protein CSARAGTRGEYNEQFF.

The chain employs TRBV20-1 and TRBJ1-5; D perhaps matches TRBD1 (6 bases). Germline CDR1 is DFQATT and CDR2 is SNEGSKA (reference sequence). V lost 5 bases to trimming and J lost 6 bases, with 20 bases between them. The CDR3 has 15 amino acids. The CDR3 DNA sequence: TGCAGTGCTGTAAGAGGGTCCAGGGGCGGTCAGCCCCAGCATTTT. Amino acid sequence: CSAVRGSRGGQPQHF.

This clonotype was found many times. The chain recombines TRBV9 with TRBJ1-1, with a tentative D call TRBD1 (5 bases). V lost 0 bases and J lost 5, with 8 bases in between. The CDR3 is 13 residues long. Germline CDR1 SGDLS, CDR2 YYNGEE. In DNA, the CDR3 is TGTGCCAGCAGCGTAGATTGGGGGACTGAAGCTTTCTTT. Translation: CASSVDWGTEAFF. The variable domain in full, with the rest retrieved from reference TRBV9 and TRBJ1-1, is DSGVTQTPKHLITATGQRVTLRCSPRSGDLSVYWYQQSLDQGLQFLIQYYNGEERAKGNILERFSAQQFPDLHSELNLSSLELGDSALYFCASSVDWGTEAFFGQGTRLTVV.

This clonotype was seen at least ten times. The chain is built from TRBV20-1 and TRBJ2-5; 10 bases match TRBD2. The CDR3 covers 15 residues. Per the germline V gene, CDR1 is DFQATT and CDR2 is SNEGSKA (reference sequence). V lost 6 bases to trimming and J lost 3 bases; unmatched junction nucleotides: 10. CDR3 in DNA: TGCAGTGCGAGACCGGGACTAGCGTTTGAAGAGACCCAGTACTTC. Amino acids: CSARPGLAFEETQYF.

This clonotype was seen repeatedly, ten times or more. The chain couples TRBV27 to TRBJ2-1; 9 bases fit TRBD2. Germline V lookup: CDR1 MNHEY, CDR2 SMNVEV (reference sequence). The CDR3 sequence is 15 residues long. V was pared by 5 bases and J by 3 bases, with 5 bases of the junction left unmatched. CDR3 in amino acids: CASSTRTSVYNEQFF. CDR3 nucleotides: TGTGCCAGCAGTACGCGGACTAGCGTCTACAATGAGCAGTTCTTC.

This clonotype has ten or more counts. V gene TRBV6-5 combines with J gene TRBJ2-7; 9 nucleotides align to TRBD1. The CDR3 totals 16 residues. The V segment lost 0 bases and the J segment 5 bases; nucleotides outside the gene matches: 8. Germline V gives CDR1 MNHEY, CDR2 SVGAGI. The DNA for the CDR3 is TGTGCCAGCAGTTACTCGATCGGGACAGGGCCCCACGAGCAGTACTTC. Its translation is CASSYSIGTGPHEQYF.

The chain uses TRBV28 and TRBJ2-1, with 9 nucleotides matching TRBD2. This CDR3 region has 15 residues. J was trimmed by 5 bases and V by 6 bases; bases with no gene match: 8. Germline CDR1 and CDR2: MDHEN and SYDVKM. CDR3 sequence reads: CASRASGKSNNEQFF. Written as DNA, the CDR3 is TGTGCCAGCAGGGCTAGCGGGAAGTCGAACAATGAGCAGTTCTTC. Drawing the rest from reference TRBV28 and TRBJ2-1, the complete variable domain is DVKVTQSSRYLVKRTGEKVFLECVQDMDHENMFWYRQDPGLGLRLIYFSYDVKMKEKGDIPEGYSVSREKKERFSLILESASTNQTSMYLCASRASGKSNNEQFFGPGTRLTVL.

Many counts were recorded for this clonotype. This chain links TRBV12-3 or TRBV12-4 with TRBJ1-3, with D possibly TRBD1 on 5 matching bases. V was clipped by 5 bases and J by 0 bases, with 14 bases between them. The CDR3 loop spans 16 amino acids. In DNA form, the CDR3 reads TGTGCCAGCAGTGGGACGGTGTTGGGCTCTGGAAACACCATATATTTT. As protein: CASSGTVLGSGNTIYF.

This clonotype was counted at least ten times. The chain links TRBV3-1 to TRBJ2-3; D ambiguous. The V and J ends lost 1 base and 2 bases respectively, with 7 bases between them. The CDR3 covers 14 residues. Germline CDR1 is LGHDT and CDR2 is YNNKEL (reference sequence). The CDR3 DNA sequence: TGTGCCAGCAGCCAAGCAGACTTCACAGATACGCAGTATTTT. Translating it yields CASSQADFTDTQYF.

As regards this clonotype: At one boundary the junction diverges from the germline segment, which might be a read error. The CDR3 nucleotides are TGCGCCAGCAGTGCGGTAGCGGTGATCAGCACAGATATGCAGTATTTT. It translates to CASSAVAVISTDMQYF. This chain uses TRBV10-2 with TRBJ2-3; possible D gene TRBD2, 6 bases. The CDR3 spans 16 residues. Germline values: CDR1 WSHSY, CDR2 SAAADI.

This clonotype was observed at least ten times. V is TRBV12-3 or TRBV12-4 and J is TRBJ2-5; D is possibly TRBD1 (6 bases). This CDR3 has 14 residues. V lost 3 bases and J lost 5, with 13 bases in between. CDR3 DNA sequence: TGTGCCAGCAGTTTTCAGGGGTCCCGGGAGACCCAGTACTTC. This encodes CASSFQGSRETQYF.

This clonotype was seen ten or more times. The V gene is TRBV20-1, the J gene TRBJ2-7; 7 bases align to TRBD1. Unmatched junction bases numbered 7, after V lost 3 bases and J lost 5 bases. The germline gives CDR1 DFQATT, CDR2 SNEGSKA (reference sequence). The CDR3 consists of 13 residues. The CDR3 here is CSASAGGVNEQYF. The DNA of the CDR3 is TGCAGTGCTAGCGCAGGGGGAGTCAACGAGCAGTACTTC.

This clonotype was counted ten times or more. The chain combines TRBV11-2 with TRBJ1-6; D call uncertain. V lost 0 bases, J lost 15 bases, and 24 bases lay in between. The V gene's germline CDR1 is SGHAT and CDR2 FQNNGV. CDR3 length: 17 amino acids. The CDR3 sequence: CASSLERAWLRTSLLHF. The CDR3 coding sequence is TGTGCCAGCAGCTTAGAGCGGGCCTGGTTGCGAACGAGCCTCCTCCACTTT. The whole variable domain, filled in from reference TRBV11-2 and TRBJ1-6, reads EAGVAQSPRYKIIEKRQSVAFWCNPISGHATLYWYQQILGQGPKLLIQFQNNGVVDDSQLPKDRFSAERLKGVDSTLKIQPAKLEDSAVYLCASSLERAWLRTSLLHFGNGTRLTVT.

Many counts were recorded for this clonotype. V gene TRBV12-3 or TRBV12-4 combines with J gene TRBJ2-6; 9 bases are shared with TRBD1. J lost 5 bases, V lost 4 bases, and 6 bases had no gene match. This CDR3 is built from 16 residues. The CDR3 DNA follows: TGTGCCAGCAGTTCCCCAACAGGGGGCCGGGCCAACGTCCTGACTTTC. It specifies CASSSPTGGRANVLTF.

This clonotype was observed many times. The chain has TRBV7-9 and TRBJ2-1, with 9 bases identical to TRBD2. The CDR3 has 14 amino acids. The J segment lost 6 bases and the V segment lost 7 bases, leaving 7 bases of the junction unmatched. Germline V gene sequence: CDR1 SEHNR, CDR2 FQNEAQ (reference sequence). The CDR3 loop is CASTHSGSSNEQFF. The CDR3 region has the DNA TGTGCCAGCACCCATAGCGGGAGCTCCAATGAGCAGTTCTTC.

This clonotype was observed a few times. The chain couples TRBV6-6 to TRBJ1-2; the D gene is possibly TRBD1 (6 bases). The CDR3 spans 13 residues. V lost 3 bases and J lost 5, with 10 bases in between. CDR1 and CDR2 from the germline V gene are MNHNY and SVGAGI (reference sequence). The CDR3 reads CASSYTGPYGYTF. The CDR3 DNA reads TGTGCCAGCAGTTATACAGGGCCATATGGCTACACCTTC.

This clonotype occurred many times. The chain joins TRBV6-2 or TRBV6-3 to TRBJ2-2; D is undetermined. The CDR3 has 11 amino acids. Germline-derived CDR1 and CDR2 are MNHEY and SVGEGT. V lost 4 bases to trimming and J lost 6 bases, with 3 bases between them. CDR3 region: CASSSAGELFF. The CDR3 nucleotides are TGTGCCAGCAGTTCGGCCGGGGAGCTGTTTTTT.

The table lists this clonotype with many counts. A read error may produce the germline difference seen at one junction end. This sequence joins TRBV5-5 and TRBJ2-7, with 12 bases aligning to TRBD1. The CDR3 is 16 residues long. The germline gives CDR1 SGHKS, CDR2 YYEKEE (reference sequence). CDR3 in DNA: TGTGCCAGCAGCTTGTATACGGGACAGGGGGCTGGGATGAGGCACTTC. It codes for CASSLYTGQGAGMRHF.

J is TRBJ2-3 and V is TRBV4-3; possibly TRBD2 for D (5 bases). The CDR3 has 16 residues. The germline V gene encodes CDR1 LGHNA and CDR2 YSLEER. The germline V and J ends were trimmed by 0 bases and 4 bases, with 14 bases remaining between them. CDR3 in DNA: TGCGCCAGCAGCCAAGACGAGGGTCGAGTCCCAGATACGCAGTATTTT. Protein: CASSQDEGRVPDTQYF.

In this sample, this clonotype turned up a few times. The chain employs TRBV6-5 and TRBJ1-1, with 7 bases identical to TRBD1. The CDR3 is 15 amino acids. Germline assignment: CDR1 MNHEY and CDR2 SVGAGI. V gave up 0 bases and J gave up 3 bases; unmatched junction bases: 4. In DNA form, the CDR3 reads TGTGCCAGCAGTTACTCCCCAGGGGGAGACACTGAAGCTTTCTTT. Its protein product is CASSYSPGGDTEAFF.